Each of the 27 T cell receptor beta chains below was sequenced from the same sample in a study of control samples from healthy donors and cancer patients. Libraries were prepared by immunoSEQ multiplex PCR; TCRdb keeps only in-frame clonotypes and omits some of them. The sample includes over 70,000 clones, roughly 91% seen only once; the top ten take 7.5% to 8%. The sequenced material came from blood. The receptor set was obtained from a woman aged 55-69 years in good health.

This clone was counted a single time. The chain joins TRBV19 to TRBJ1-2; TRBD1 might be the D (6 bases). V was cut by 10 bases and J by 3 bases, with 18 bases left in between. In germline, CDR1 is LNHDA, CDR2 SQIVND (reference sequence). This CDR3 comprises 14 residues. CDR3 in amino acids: CATRTRGLDYGYTF. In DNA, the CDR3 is TGTGCCACCCGAACCAGGGGTCTGGACTATGGCTACACCTTC.

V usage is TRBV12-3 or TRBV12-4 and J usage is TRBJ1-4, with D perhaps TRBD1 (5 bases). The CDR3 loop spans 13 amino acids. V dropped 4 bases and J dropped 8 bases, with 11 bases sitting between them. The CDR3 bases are TGTGCCAGCAGTTGGGGCCAGGTAGAAAAACTGTTTTTT. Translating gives CASSWGQVEKLFF.

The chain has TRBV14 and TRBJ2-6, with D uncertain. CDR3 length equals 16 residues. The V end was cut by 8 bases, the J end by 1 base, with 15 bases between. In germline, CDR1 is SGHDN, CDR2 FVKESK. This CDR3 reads CASGRKGVSGANVLTF. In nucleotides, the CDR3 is TGTGCCAGCGGAAGGAAGGGCGTGTCTGGGGCCAACGTCCTGACTTTC.

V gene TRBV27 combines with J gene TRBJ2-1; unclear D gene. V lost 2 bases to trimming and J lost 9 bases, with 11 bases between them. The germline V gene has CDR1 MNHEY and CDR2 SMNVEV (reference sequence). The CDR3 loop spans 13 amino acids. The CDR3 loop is CASSLSSPPEQFF. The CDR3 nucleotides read TGTGCCAGCAGTTTAAGTAGTCCGCCTGAGCAGTTCTTC.

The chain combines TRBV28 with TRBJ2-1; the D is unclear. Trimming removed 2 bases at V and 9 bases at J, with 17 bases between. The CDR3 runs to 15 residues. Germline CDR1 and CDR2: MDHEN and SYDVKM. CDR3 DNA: TGTGCCAGCAGTTTAGGAGCTACCCCCCACGGTGAGCAGTTCTTC. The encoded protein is CASSLGATPHGEQFF.

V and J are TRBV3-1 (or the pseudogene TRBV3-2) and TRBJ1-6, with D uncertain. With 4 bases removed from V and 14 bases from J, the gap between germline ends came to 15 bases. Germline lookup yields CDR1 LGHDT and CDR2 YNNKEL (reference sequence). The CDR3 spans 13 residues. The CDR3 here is CASSPSRRMALHF. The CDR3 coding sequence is TGTGCCAGCAGCCCCTCCCGCAGGATGGCCCTCCACTTT.

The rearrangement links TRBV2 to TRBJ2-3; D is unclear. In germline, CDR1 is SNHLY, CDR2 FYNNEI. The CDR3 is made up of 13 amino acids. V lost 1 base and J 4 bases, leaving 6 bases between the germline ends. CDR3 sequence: CASSEGASDTQYF. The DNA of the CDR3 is TGTGCCAGCAGTGAAGGGGCCTCAGATACGCAGTATTTT.

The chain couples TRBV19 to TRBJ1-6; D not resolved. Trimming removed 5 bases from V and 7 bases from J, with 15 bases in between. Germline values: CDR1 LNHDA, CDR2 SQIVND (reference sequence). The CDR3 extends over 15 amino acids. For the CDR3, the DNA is TGTGCCAGTAGTCCACCGGGCCTCTTCAATTCACCCCTCCACTTT. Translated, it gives CASSPPGLFNSPLHF.

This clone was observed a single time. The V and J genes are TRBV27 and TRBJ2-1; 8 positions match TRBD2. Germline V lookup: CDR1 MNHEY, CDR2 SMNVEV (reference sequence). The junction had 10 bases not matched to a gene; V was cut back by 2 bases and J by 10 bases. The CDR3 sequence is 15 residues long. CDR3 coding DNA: TGTGCCAGCAGTTTAGGACTAGCCGGTAGAGGGGAGCAGTTCTTC. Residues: CASSLGLAGRGEQFF.

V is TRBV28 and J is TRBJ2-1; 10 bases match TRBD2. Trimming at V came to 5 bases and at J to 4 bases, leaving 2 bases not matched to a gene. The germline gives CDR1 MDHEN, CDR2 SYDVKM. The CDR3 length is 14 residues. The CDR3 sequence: CASSTTSGYNEQFF. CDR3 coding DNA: TGTGCCAGCAGTACGACTAGCGGGTACAATGAGCAGTTCTTC.

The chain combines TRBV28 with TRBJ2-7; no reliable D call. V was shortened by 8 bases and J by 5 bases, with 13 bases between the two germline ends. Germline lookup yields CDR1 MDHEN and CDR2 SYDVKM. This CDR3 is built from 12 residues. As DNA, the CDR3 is TGTGCCAGCGTAAGCTTTTCGGACGAGCAGTACTTC. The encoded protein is CASVSFSDEQYF.

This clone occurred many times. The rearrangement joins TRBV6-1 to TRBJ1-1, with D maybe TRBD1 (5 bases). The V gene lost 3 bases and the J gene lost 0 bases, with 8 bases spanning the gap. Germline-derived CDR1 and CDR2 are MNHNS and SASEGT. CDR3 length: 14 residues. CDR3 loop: CASSEGVMNTEAFF. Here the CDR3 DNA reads TGTGCCAGCAGTGAGGGGGTCATGAACACTGAAGCTTTCTTT.

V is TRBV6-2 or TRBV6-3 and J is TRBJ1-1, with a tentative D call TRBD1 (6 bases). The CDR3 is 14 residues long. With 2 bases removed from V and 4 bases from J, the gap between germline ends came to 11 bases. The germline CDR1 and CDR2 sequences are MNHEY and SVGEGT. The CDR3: CASSYAGVVTEAFF. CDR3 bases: TGTGCCAGCAGTTACGCAGGGGTCGTCACTGAAGCTTTCTTT.

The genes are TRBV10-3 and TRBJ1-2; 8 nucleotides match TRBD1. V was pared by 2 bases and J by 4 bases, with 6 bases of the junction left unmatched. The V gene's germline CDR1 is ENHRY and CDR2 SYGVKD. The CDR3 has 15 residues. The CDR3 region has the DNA TGTGCCATCAGTGAGGGACAGGGAGGTAGCTATGGCTACACCTTC. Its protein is CAISEGQGGSYGYTF.

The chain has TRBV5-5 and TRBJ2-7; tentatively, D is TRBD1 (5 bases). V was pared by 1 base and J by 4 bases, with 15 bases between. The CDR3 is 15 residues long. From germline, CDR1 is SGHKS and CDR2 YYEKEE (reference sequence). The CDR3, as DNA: TGTGCCAGCAGCTTGTCCCAGGGCGCCCAGTACGAGCAGTACTTC. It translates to CASSLSQGAQYEQYF.

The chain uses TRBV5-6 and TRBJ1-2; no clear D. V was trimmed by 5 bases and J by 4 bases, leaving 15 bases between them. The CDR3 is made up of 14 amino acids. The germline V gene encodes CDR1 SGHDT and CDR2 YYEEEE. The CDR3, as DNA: TGTGCCAGCAGACAAAGTAACTTAATCTATGGCTACACCTTC. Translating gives CASRQSNLIYGYTF.

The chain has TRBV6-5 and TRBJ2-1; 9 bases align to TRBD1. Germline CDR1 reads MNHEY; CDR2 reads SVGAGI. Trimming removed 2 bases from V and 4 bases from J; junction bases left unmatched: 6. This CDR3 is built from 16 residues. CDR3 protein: CASSYPGQGRYNEQFF. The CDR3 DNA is TGTGCCAGCAGTTACCCGGGACAGGGCAGGTACAATGAGCAGTTCTTC.

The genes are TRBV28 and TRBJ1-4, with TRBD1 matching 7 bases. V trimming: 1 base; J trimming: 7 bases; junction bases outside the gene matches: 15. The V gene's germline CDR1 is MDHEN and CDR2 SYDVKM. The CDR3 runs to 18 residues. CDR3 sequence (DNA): TGTGCCAGCAGTTTATCCGCCGACAGGGATTGGTTAGGTGAAAAACTGTTTTTT. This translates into CASSLSADRDWLGEKLFF.

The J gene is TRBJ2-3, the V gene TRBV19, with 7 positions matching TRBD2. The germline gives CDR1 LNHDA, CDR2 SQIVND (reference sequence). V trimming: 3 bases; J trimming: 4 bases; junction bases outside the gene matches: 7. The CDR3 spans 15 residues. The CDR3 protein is CASSMGGSFADTQYF. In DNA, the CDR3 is TGTGCCAGTAGTATGGGCGGGAGCTTCGCAGATACGCAGTATTTT.

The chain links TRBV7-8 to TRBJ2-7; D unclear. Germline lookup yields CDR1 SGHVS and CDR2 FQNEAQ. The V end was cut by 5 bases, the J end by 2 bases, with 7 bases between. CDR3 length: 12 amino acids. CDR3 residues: CASSPAAYEQYF. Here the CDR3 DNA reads TGTGCCAGCAGCCCGGCCGCCTACGAGCAGTACTTC.

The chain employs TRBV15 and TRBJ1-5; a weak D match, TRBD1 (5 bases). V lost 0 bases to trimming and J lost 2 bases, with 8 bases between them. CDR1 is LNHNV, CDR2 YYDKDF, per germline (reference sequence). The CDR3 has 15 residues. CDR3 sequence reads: CATSRDIQGNQPQHF. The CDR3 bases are TGTGCCACCAGCAGAGATATACAGGGCAATCAGCCCCAGCATTTT. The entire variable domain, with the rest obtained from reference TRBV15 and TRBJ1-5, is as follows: DAMVIQNPRYQVTQFGKPVTLSCSQTLNHNVMYWYQQKSSQAPKLLFHYYDKDFNNEADTPDNFQSRRPNTSFCFLDIRSPGLGDTAMYLCATSRDIQGNQPQHFGDGTRLSIL.

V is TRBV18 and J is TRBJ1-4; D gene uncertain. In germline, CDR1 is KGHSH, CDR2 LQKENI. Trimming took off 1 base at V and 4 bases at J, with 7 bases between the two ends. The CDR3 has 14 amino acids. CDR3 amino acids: CASSPRHGNEKLFF. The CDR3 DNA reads TGTGCCAGCTCACCACGTCATGGTAATGAAAAACTGTTTTTT.

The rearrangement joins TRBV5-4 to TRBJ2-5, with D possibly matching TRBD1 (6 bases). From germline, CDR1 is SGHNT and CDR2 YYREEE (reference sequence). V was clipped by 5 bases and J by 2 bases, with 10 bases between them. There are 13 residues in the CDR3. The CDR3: CASSPGQQETQYF. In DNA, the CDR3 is TGTGCCAGCAGTCCGGGACAACAAGAGACCCAGTACTTC.

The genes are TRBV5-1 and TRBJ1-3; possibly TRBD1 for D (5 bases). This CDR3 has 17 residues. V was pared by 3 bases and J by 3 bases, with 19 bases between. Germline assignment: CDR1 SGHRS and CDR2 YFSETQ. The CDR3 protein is CASSSGQTPGVGNTIYF. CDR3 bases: TGCGCCAGCAGCTCAGGGCAAACCCCGGGAGTTGGAAACACCATATATTTT.

The CDR3 nucleotides read TGTGCCATCAGCGGCACTGGCACAGATACGCAGTATTTT. This sequence encodes CAISGTGTDTQYF. The rearrangement links TRBV10-3 to TRBJ2-3, with no clear D. Germline CDR1 ENHRY, CDR2 SYGVKD. The CDR3 is made up of 13 amino acids. V dropped 6 bases and J dropped 1 base, with 8 bases sitting between them.

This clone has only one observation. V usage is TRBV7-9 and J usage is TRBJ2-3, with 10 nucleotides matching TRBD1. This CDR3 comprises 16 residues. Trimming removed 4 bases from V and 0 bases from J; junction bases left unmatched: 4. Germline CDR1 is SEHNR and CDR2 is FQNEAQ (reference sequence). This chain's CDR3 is CASSSGTGESTDTQYF. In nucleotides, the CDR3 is TGTGCCAGCAGCTCCGGGACAGGGGAAAGCACAGATACGCAGTATTTT.

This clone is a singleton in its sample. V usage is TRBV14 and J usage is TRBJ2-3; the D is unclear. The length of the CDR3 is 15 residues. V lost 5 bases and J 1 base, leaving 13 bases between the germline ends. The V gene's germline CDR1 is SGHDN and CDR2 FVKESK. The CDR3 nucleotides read TGTGCCAGCAGCACTTGGGGAAGGGGCACAGATACGCAGTATTTT. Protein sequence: CASSTWGRGTDTQYF.